These 10 T cell receptor beta chains were all obtained from the same sample, sequenced in a study of neurological immune-mediated disorders. MiXCR, run by TCRdb on the 5' RACE reads, gives a single entry per CDR3 protein. The table has tens of thousands of distinct CDR3 sequences, approximately 9.1% seen once. This sample's time point: longitudinal time-point 1 (baseline). Sequenced sample: PBMCs. These receptors were taken from a woman aged 35 to 49 in good health.

This clonotype was seen ten or more times. The chain is built from TRBV10-3 and TRBJ1-2, with TRBD1 matching over 9 bases. The V segment lost 3 bases and the J segment 3 bases; nucleotides outside the gene matches: 8. The CDR3 length is 16 residues. Germline V gene lookup returns CDR1 ENHRY and CDR2 SYGVKD. CDR3 protein: CAISDVQGQGYYGYTF. In DNA, the CDR3 is TGTGCCATCAGTGATGTTCAGGGACAGGGATACTATGGCTACACCTTC.

In this sample, this clonotype turned up many times. The chain links TRBV20-1 to TRBJ2-1; 14 positions match TRBD2. J lost 6 bases, V lost 6 bases, and 7 bases had no gene match. This CDR3 contains 15 residues. From germline, CDR1 is DFQATT and CDR2 SNEGSKA (reference sequence). The CDR3 loop is CSARGTSGGINEQFF. The CDR3 DNA sequence: TGCAGTGCCAGGGGGACTAGCGGGGGAATCAATGAGCAGTTCTTC.

This clonotype was seen ten or more times. The rearrangement joins TRBV15 to TRBJ1-2; 7 positions match TRBD1. Germline CDR1 is LNHNV and CDR2 is YYDKDF (reference sequence). Germline trimming cut 1 base from V and 2 bases from J; bases unmatched to any gene: 4. CDR3 size: 15 residues. The CDR3 coding sequence is TGTGCCACCAGCAGAGTATTGACAGGGAACTATGGCTACACCTTC. It is translated as CATSRVLTGNYGYTF.

This clonotype has a count of ten or more. This chain uses TRBV4-3 with TRBJ2-7, with 7 nucleotides matching TRBD1. After removal of 0 bases from V and 3 bases from J, the junction contained 2 bases not matched to a gene. The CDR3 is 14 residues long. From germline, CDR1 is LGHNA and CDR2 YSLEER. The CDR3 sequence: CASSQDQGVYEQYF. The CDR3, as DNA: TGCGCCAGCAGCCAAGATCAGGGGGTCTACGAGCAGTACTTC.

In its sample, this clonotype was seen many times. The rearrangement joins TRBV7-2 to TRBJ1-2, with TRBD1 matching 9 bases. Unmatched junction bases numbered 9, after V lost 6 bases and J lost 4 bases. Germline V CDR1 and CDR2: SGHTA, FQGNSA. The CDR3 has 15 residues. CDR3 nucleotide sequence: TGTGCCAGCAGGCCGACAGGGGGAGGCCCCTATGGCTACACCTTC. This translates into CASRPTGGGPYGYTF.

This clonotype was detected many times. The genes are TRBV14 and TRBJ2-7; weak D call: TRBD1 (6 bases). Trimming left V 3 bases short and J 3 bases short, with 18 bases between. Germline CDR1 reads SGHDN; CDR2 reads FVKESK. There are 16 residues in the CDR3. CDR3 sequence (DNA): TGTGCCAGCAGCCACAGCAGGGGCCCGAAGGTCTACGAGCAGTACTTC. It is translated as CASSHSRGPKVYEQYF.

The sample holds many counts of this clonotype. The chain uses TRBV5-1 and TRBJ2-7; TRBD1 is a possible D gene (7 bases). The V end lost 0 bases, the J end lost 5 bases, and 18 bases lay between the germline ends. Germline-derived CDR1 and CDR2 are SGHRS and YFSETQ. The CDR3 is 16 amino acids. CDR3 loop: CASSLVGGGGSDEQYF. As DNA, the CDR3 is TGCGCCAGCAGCTTGGTTGGAGGGGGCGGTTCGGACGAGCAGTACTTC. Using reference TRBV5-1 and TRBJ2-7 for the parts outside the CDR3, the full variable domain is KAGVTQTPRYLIKTRGQQVTLSCSPISGHRSVSWYQQTPGQGLQFLFEYFSETQRNKGNFPGRFSGRQFSNSRSEMNVSTLELGDSALYLCASSLVGGGGSDEQYFGPGTRLTVT.

This clonotype has at least ten counts. The gene calls are TRBV29-1 and TRBJ1-2; D ambiguous. In germline, CDR1 is SQVTM, CDR2 ANQGSEA. The CDR3 covers 13 residues. V lost 0 bases and J 0 bases, leaving 5 bases between the germline ends. This CDR3 reads CSVEERTNYGYTF. DNA for the CDR3: TGCAGCGTTGAAGAGAGAACTAACTATGGCTACACCTTC.

As to this clonotype: At one boundary the junction diverges from the germline segment, which might be a read error. This chain uses TRBV5-6 with TRBJ2-4, with TRBD1 identical over 7 bases. The germline CDR1 and CDR2 sequences are SGHDT and YYEEEE. This CDR3 spans 13 amino acids. The CDR3 sequence is CASSLGTVNIHYF. As DNA, the CDR3 is TGTGCCAGCAGTCTCGGGACAGTAAACATTCATTACTTC.

There are a few counts of this clonotype. This may come from a read error, since a much larger clone is one base off. The final CDR3 position lacks the conserved phenylalanine or tryptophan, pointing to a likely read error. This chain connects TRBV27 to TRBJ2-4; the D is unclear. V was trimmed by 5 bases and J by 9 bases, leaving 11 bases between them. The germline gives CDR1 MNHEY, CDR2 SMNVEV (reference sequence). CDR3 length: 12 residues. CDR3 sequence reads: CASSPREGIQYC. The CDR3 coding sequence is TGTGCCAGCAGTCCTAGAGAAGGCATTCAGTACTGC.